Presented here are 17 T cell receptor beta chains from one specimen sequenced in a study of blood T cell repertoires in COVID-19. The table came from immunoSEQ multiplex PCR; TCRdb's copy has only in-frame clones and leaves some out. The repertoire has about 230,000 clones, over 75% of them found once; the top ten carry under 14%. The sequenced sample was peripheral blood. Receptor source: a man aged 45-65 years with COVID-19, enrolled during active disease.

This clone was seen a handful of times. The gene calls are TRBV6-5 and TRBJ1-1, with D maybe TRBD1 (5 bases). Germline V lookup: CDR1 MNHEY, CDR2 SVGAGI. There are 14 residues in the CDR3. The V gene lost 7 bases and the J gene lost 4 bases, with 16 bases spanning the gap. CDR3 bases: TGTGCCAGCACCCCCGGGGGAGCCCCCACTGAAGCTTTCTTT. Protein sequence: CASTPGGAPTEAFF.

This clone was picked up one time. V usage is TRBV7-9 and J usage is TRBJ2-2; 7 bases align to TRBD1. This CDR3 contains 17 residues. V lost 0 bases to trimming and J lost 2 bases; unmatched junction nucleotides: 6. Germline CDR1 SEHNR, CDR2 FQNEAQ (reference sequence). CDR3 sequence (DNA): TGTGCCAGCAGCTTAGCCTCCGGGACAGTAAACACCGGGGAGCTGTTTTTT. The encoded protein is CASSLASGTVNTGELFF.

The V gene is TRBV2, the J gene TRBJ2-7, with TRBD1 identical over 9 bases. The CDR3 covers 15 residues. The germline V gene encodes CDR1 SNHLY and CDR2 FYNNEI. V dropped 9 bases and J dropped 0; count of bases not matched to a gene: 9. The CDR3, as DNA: TGTGCCAGTTCTAAAGAGGACAGGGGCTCCTACGAGCAGTACTTC. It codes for CASSKEDRGSYEQYF.

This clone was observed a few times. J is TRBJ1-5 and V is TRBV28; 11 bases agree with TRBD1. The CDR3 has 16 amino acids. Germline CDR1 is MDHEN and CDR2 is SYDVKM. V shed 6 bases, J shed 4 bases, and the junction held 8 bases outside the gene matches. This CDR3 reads CASRPSGTGGNQPQHF. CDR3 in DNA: TGTGCCAGCAGGCCTAGCGGGACAGGGGGAAATCAGCCCCAGCATTTT.

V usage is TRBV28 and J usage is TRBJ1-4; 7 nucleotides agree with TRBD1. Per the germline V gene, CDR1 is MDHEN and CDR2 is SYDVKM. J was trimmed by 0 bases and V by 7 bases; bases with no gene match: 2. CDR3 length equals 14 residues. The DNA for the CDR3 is TGTGCCAGCACCCAGGGGGCAACTAATGAAAAACTGTTTTTT. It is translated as CASTQGATNEKLFF.

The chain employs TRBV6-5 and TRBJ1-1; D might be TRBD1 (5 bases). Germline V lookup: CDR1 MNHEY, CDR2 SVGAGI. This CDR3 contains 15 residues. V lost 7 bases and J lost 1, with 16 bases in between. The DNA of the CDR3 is TGTGCCAGCAAAGAGTGGGGGGTAAAGAACACTGAAGCTTTCTTT. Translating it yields CASKEWGVKNTEAFF.

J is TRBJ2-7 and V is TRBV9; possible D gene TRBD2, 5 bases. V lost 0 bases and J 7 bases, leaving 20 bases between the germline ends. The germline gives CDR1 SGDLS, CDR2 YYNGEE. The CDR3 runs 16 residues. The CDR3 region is CASSVGPGIARREQYF. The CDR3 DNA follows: TGTGCCAGCAGCGTAGGACCGGGGATAGCGAGAAGGGAGCAGTACTTC.

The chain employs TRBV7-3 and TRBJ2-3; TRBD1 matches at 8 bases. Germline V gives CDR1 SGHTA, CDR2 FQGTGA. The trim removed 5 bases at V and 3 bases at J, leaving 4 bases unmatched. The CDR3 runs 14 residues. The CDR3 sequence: CASSPQGATDTQYF. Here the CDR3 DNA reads TGTGCCAGCAGCCCCCAGGGGGCAACAGATACGCAGTATTTT.

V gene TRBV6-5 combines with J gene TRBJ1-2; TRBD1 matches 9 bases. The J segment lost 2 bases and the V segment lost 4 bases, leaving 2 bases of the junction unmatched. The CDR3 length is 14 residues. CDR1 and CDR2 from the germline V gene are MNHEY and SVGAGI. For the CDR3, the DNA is TGTGCCAGCAGTTCGGGACAGGGAAACTATGGCTACACCTTC. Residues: CASSSGQGNYGYTF.

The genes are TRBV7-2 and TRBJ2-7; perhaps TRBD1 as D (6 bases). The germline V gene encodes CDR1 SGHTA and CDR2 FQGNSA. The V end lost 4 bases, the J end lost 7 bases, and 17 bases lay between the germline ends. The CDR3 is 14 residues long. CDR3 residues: CASSSDSRRVEQYF. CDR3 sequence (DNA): TGTGCCAGCAGCTCGGACAGCCGACGGGTGGAGCAGTACTTC.

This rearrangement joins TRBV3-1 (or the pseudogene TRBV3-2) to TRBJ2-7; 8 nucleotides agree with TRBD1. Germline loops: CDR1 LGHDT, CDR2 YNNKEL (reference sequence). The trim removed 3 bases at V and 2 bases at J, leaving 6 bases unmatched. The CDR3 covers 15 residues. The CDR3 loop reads CASSQPSGQAYEQYF. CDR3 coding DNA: TGTGCCAGCAGCCAGCCCTCGGGACAGGCCTACGAGCAGTACTTC.

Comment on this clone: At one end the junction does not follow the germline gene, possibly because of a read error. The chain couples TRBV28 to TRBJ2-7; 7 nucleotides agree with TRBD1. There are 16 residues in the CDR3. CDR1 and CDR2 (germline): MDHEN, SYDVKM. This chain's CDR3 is CASSSVGIQGTYGQYF. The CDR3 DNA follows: TGTGCCAGCAGCTCGGTGGGGATACAGGGGACCTACGGGCAGTACTTC.

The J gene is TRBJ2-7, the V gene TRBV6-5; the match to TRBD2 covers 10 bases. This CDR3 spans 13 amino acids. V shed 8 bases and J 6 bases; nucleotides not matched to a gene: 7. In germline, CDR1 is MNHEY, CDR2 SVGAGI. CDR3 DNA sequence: TGTGCCAGCTTAGCGGGGGGCCCAATCGAGCAGTACTTC. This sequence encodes CASLAGGPIEQYF.

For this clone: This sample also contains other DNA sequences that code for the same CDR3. The CDR3 DNA reads as TGTGCCAGCAGCCTGCGGGGGGGCGGGGAGACCCAGTACTTC. Amino acids: CASSLRGGGETQYF. The rearrangement joins TRBV5-4 to TRBJ2-5; 9 positions agree with TRBD2. Germline CDR1 reads SGHNT; CDR2 reads YYREEE (reference sequence). The CDR3 covers 14 residues. V dropped 4 bases and J dropped 5; count of bases not matched to a gene: 6.

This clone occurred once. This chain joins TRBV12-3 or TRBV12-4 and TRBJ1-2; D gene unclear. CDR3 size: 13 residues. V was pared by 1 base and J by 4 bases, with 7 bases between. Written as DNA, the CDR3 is TGTGCCAGCAGTTTAGAAGGGAGCTATGGCTACACCTTC. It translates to CASSLEGSYGYTF.

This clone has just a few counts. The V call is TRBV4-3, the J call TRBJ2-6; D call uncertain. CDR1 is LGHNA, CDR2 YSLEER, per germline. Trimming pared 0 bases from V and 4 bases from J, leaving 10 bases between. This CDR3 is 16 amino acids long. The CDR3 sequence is CASSQDLAVGANVLTF. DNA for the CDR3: TGCGCCAGCAGCCAAGATCTGGCGGTCGGGGCCAACGTCCTGACTTTC.

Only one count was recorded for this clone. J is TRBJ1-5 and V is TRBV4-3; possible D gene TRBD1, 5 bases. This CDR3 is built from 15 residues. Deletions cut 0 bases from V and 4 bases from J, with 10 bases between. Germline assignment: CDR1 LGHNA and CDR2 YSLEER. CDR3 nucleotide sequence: TGCGCCAGCAGCCAAGATGGAGGGGCTAATCAGCCCCAGCATTTT. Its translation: CASSQDGGANQPQHF.